This T cell receptor beta chain was sequenced in a study of cytomegalovirus exposure and HLA in healthy donors. The CDR3 runs 14 residues. The germline gives CDR1 SNHLY, CDR2 FYNNEI. V lost 6 bases and J lost 0, with 9 bases in between. The assay was immunoSEQ multiplex PCR, and TCRdb's table has in-frame clones only and misses some. The data contain 60,000 to 90,000 clones, approximately 94% of them singletons. The sequenced sample was PBMCs. The chain couples TRBV2 to TRBJ1-3; D not certain. The TCR comes from a woman aged 18-30 years in good health and CMV-seronegative. The CDR3 DNA reads as TGTGCCAGCAGGAGCCTCACCTCTGGAAACACCATATATTTT. Translating gives CASRSLTSGNTIYF.